One sample yielded the 30 T cell receptor beta chains listed below, sequenced in a study of T cells in localized non-small cell lung cancer. TCRdb's table, derived via immunoSEQ multiplex PCR, lists solely in-frame clones and lacks some. The sample records about 12,000 clones, approximately 80% being singletons. The sequencing used peripheral blood, collected before any cancer treatment. These receptors all come from a male donor at least 60 years old with stage I squamous cell lung carcinoma.

The chain recombines TRBV12-5 with TRBJ1-1; D gene unclear. Per the germline V gene, CDR1 is LGHNT and CDR2 is FRNRAP. V lost 0 bases, J lost 1 base, and 12 bases lay in between. The CDR3 contains 16 residues. The CDR3 loop is CASGLVLARPNTEAFF. The DNA for the CDR3 is TGTGCTAGTGGTTTGGTACTAGCACGGCCGAACACTGAAGCTTTCTTT.

The chain links TRBV5-1 to TRBJ2-1; D is undetermined. CDR1 SGHRS and CDR2 YFSETQ come from the germline V gene. V was shortened by 0 bases and J by 8 bases, with 3 bases between the two germline ends. The CDR3 loop spans 11 amino acids. In nucleotides, the CDR3 is TGCGCCAGCAGCTTGGAGGATGAGCAGTTCTTC. This translates into CASSLEDEQFF. Full variable domain (rest looked up from reference TRBV5-1 and TRBJ2-1): KAGVTQTPRYLIKTRGQQVTLSCSPISGHRSVSWYQQTPGQGLQFLFEYFSETQRNKGNFPGRFSGRQFSNSRSEMNVSTLELGDSALYLCASSLEDEQFFGPGTRLTVL.

This chain joins TRBV10-1 and TRBJ2-1, with D hard to call. Trimming took 3 bases from V and 2 from J, leaving 11 bases between them. Per the germline V gene, CDR1 is WNHNN and CDR2 is SYGVQD (reference sequence). The length of the CDR3 is 15 residues. CDR3 amino acids: CASSESRLAYNEQFF. The CDR3 DNA reads TGCGCCAGCAGTGAAAGCAGGTTAGCCTACAATGAGCAGTTCTTC.

This chain links TRBV28 with TRBJ2-3; D is tentatively TRBD1 or TRBD2 (5 bases each). Trimming shortened V by 5 bases and J by 7 bases, and 10 bases separated the two germline ends. The V gene's germline CDR1 is MDHEN and CDR2 SYDVKM. This CDR3 spans 12 amino acids. CDR3 sequence reads: CASSLRGHTQYF. In nucleotides, the CDR3 is TGTGCCAGCAGTCTCCGGGGCCATACGCAGTATTTT. The full variable domain, rest sourced from reference TRBV28 and TRBJ2-3, is DVKVTQSSRYLVKRTGEKVFLECVQDMDHENMFWYRQDPGLGLRLIYFSYDVKMKEKGDIPEGYSVSREKKERFSLILESASTNQTSMYLCASSLRGHTQYFGPGTRLTVL.

The V call is TRBV19, the J call TRBJ1-1; 10 bases fit TRBD1. V gave up 5 bases and J gave up 5 bases; unmatched junction bases: 8. CDR1 and CDR2 from the germline V gene are LNHDA and SQIVND (reference sequence). The length of the CDR3 is 15 residues. The DNA of the CDR3 is TGTGCCAGTAGTCTTAGGACAGGGGGTGGTACTGAAGCTTTCTTT. As protein: CASSLRTGGGTEAFF.

The J gene is TRBJ2-1, the V gene TRBV19; D gene uncertain. Germline lookup yields CDR1 LNHDA and CDR2 SQIVND (reference sequence). The CDR3 has 14 amino acids. V lost 6 bases and J lost 0, with 9 bases in between. The CDR3 protein is CASRAKSSYNEQFF. The CDR3 nucleotides read TGTGCCAGTAGGGCGAAGAGCTCCTACAATGAGCAGTTCTTC.

The gene calls are TRBV5-1 and TRBJ2-1; TRBD1 matches at 9 bases. Per the germline V gene, CDR1 is SGHRS and CDR2 is YFSETQ. The ends lost 4 bases at V and 8 bases at J; junction bases unmatched: 10. The CDR3 length is 15 residues. The CDR3, as DNA: TGCGCCAGCAGCCGTTGGGACAGGGAGGGGGATGAGCAGTTCTTC. Protein sequence: CASSRWDREGDEQFF.

The chain couples TRBV11-1 to TRBJ2-5; no firm D call. V was cut by 1 base and J by 5 bases, with 5 bases left in between. The CDR3 sequence is 12 residues long. Germline V lookup: CDR1 SGHAT, CDR2 FQDESV (reference sequence). The CDR3 region has the DNA TGTGCCAGCAGCTTAGTGGATGAGACCCAGTACTTC. This sequence encodes CASSLVDETQYF.

The V and J genes are TRBV5-4 and TRBJ2-7; 13 positions agree with TRBD2. V trimming: 2 bases; J trimming: 6 bases; junction bases outside the gene matches: 8. The CDR3 is 16 amino acids. In germline, CDR1 is SGHNT, CDR2 YYREEE (reference sequence). The CDR3 nucleotides read TGTGCCAGCAGCTTATCCGCGGGACTAGCGGGAACCGAGCAGTACTTC. Protein sequence: CASSLSAGLAGTEQYF. The variable domain in full, with the rest retrieved from reference TRBV5-4 and TRBJ2-7, is ETGVTQSPTHLIKTRGQQVTLRCSSQSGHNTVSWYQQALGQGPQFIFQYYREEENGRGNFPPRFSGLQFPNYSSELNVNALELDDSALYLCASSLSAGLAGTEQYFGPGTRLTVT.

The V and J genes are TRBV7-8 and TRBJ2-7; no clear D. The CDR3 totals 14 residues. The germline CDR1 and CDR2 sequences are SGHVS and FQNEAQ. The germline V and J ends were trimmed by 2 bases and 4 bases, with 12 bases remaining between them. CDR3 coding DNA: TGTGCCAGCAGCTTACGAAGGCTGGAATACGAGCAGTACTTC. Its translation is CASSLRRLEYEQYF.

The chain recombines TRBV25-1 with TRBJ2-1, with D perhaps TRBD2 (5 bases). CDR1 and CDR2 from the germline V gene are MGHDK and SYGVNS. This CDR3 spans 13 amino acids. V lost 1 base to trimming and J lost 5 bases, with 6 bases between them. The CDR3 nucleotides read TGTGCCAGCAGTGAATTCGGGGACAATGAGCAGTTCTTC. Protein product: CASSEFGDNEQFF.

This clone was observed once. The rearrangement links TRBV6-6 to TRBJ1-4; D is perhaps TRBD1 (5 bases). Germline V gene data show CDR1 as MNHNY and CDR2 as SVGAGI (reference sequence). This CDR3 comprises 15 residues. V lost 2 bases, J lost 3 bases, and 10 bases lay in between. CDR3 bases: TGTGCCAGCAGTTACGGGGCAGGTGCTAATGAAAAACTGTTTTTT. Protein sequence: CASSYGAGANEKLFF.

The chain links TRBV5-6 to TRBJ1-3, with D possibly TRBD1 on 5 matching bases. The V end was cut by 0 bases, the J end by 2 bases, with 9 bases between. Germline CDR1 reads SGHDT; CDR2 reads YYEEEE. The CDR3 spans 15 residues. Here the CDR3 DNA reads TGTGCCAGCAGCTTGGGGGGGAAAGCTGGAAACACCATATATTTT. It translates to CASSLGGKAGNTIYF.

This clone was picked up a small number of times. V is TRBV14 and J is TRBJ1-1; D perhaps matches TRBD1 (6 bases). V lost 7 bases, J lost 3 bases, and 12 bases lay in between. In germline, CDR1 is SGHDN, CDR2 FVKESK. The CDR3 is 13 amino acids. The CDR3 DNA sequence: TGTGCCAGCAAGAGGGACACCTACACTGAAGCTTTCTTT. Translated: CASKRDTYTEAFF.

V usage is TRBV4-1 and J usage is TRBJ1-1; maybe TRBD1 (6 bases). Germline values: CDR1 MGHRA, CDR2 YSYEKL. CDR3 size: 17 residues. With 1 base removed from V and 0 bases from J, the gap between germline ends came to 15 bases. The CDR3 is CASSQGLGGGMNTEAFF. The CDR3 coding sequence is TGCGCCAGCAGCCAAGGCCTTGGGGGGGGCATGAACACTGAAGCTTTCTTT.

The chain has TRBV6-5 and TRBJ2-7, with D perhaps TRBD1 (6 bases). Germline CDR1 reads MNHEY; CDR2 reads SVGAGI. The V gene lost 7 bases and the J gene lost 2 bases, with 18 bases spanning the gap. This CDR3 region has 15 residues. The CDR3 sequence is CASTLRADRPYEQYF. CDR3 nucleotide sequence: TGTGCCAGCACCTTAAGGGCCGACAGGCCCTACGAGCAGTACTTC.

The chain combines TRBV2 with TRBJ2-5; D is undetermined. This CDR3 comprises 14 residues. Germline CDR1 SNHLY, CDR2 FYNNEI. Trimming stripped 1 base from V and 1 base from J, with 7 bases between. CDR3 bases: TGTGCCAGCAGTGAAGGGACGGTCCAAGAGACCCAGTACTTC. This codes for CASSEGTVQETQYF.

This clone was recorded once. The V gene is TRBV5-8, the J gene TRBJ2-7, with D perhaps TRBD1 (5 bases). The length of the CDR3 is 15 residues. V lost 5 bases and J 3 bases, leaving 18 bases between the germline ends. Germline V gene data show CDR1 as SGHTS and CDR2 as YDEGEE. CDR3 amino acids: CASRLRQSSNYEQYF. The DNA for the CDR3 is TGTGCCAGCAGATTAAGACAGTCATCCAACTACGAGCAGTACTTC.

The V gene is TRBV7-9, the J gene TRBJ2-2; TRBD2 might be the D (5 bases). CDR3 length equals 13 residues. Trimming removed 5 bases from V and 7 bases from J, with 11 bases in between. Germline CDR1 SEHNR, CDR2 FQNEAQ (reference sequence). The CDR3, as DNA: TGTGCCAGCAGCAACTCCACTAGCGGGGAGCTGTTTTTT. This translates into CASSNSTSGELFF.

This chain uses TRBV5-1 with TRBJ1-5; D is possibly TRBD1 (5 bases). The CDR3 extends over 15 amino acids. Trimming removed 2 bases from V and 3 bases from J, with 12 bases in between. Germline V gene lookup returns CDR1 SGHRS and CDR2 YFSETQ. This CDR3 is CASSFLGEANQPQHF. In DNA form, the CDR3 reads TGCGCCAGCAGCTTTTTAGGGGAGGCCAATCAGCCCCAGCATTTT. Looking up the rest from reference TRBV5-1 and TRBJ1-5 gives the full variable domain: KAGVTQTPRYLIKTRGQQVTLSCSPISGHRSVSWYQQTPGQGLQFLFEYFSETQRNKGNFPGRFSGRQFSNSRSEMNVSTLELGDSALYLCASSFLGEANQPQHFGDGTRLSIL.

This clone has just one count. The chain employs TRBV15 and TRBJ2-7, with D unresolved. Trimming took off 0 bases at V and 3 bases at J, with 6 bases between the two ends. CDR1 and CDR2 (germline): LNHNV, YYDKDF (reference sequence). The CDR3 runs 13 residues. The CDR3 nucleotides are TGTGCCACCAGCAGAGAGCGTTACTACGAGCAGTACTTC. This codes for CATSRERYYEQYF. Full variable domain (missing parts from reference TRBV15 and TRBJ2-7): DAMVIQNPRYQVTQFGKPVTLSCSQTLNHNVMYWYQQKSSQAPKLLFHYYDKDFNNEADTPDNFQSRRPNTSFCFLDIRSPGLGDTAMYLCATSRERYYEQYFGPGTRLTVT.

This clone was observed once. This chain joins TRBV10-3 and TRBJ2-3; 9 nucleotides match TRBD2. Germline assignment: CDR1 ENHRY and CDR2 SYGVKD. This CDR3 comprises 14 residues. V shed 10 bases and J 2 bases; nucleotides not matched to a gene: 7. CDR3 sequence (DNA): TGTGCCACTCAGGCTAGCGGGAACACAGATACGCAGTATTTT. Encoded protein: CATQASGNTDTQYF.

This clone appeared once. The gene calls are TRBV5-8 and TRBJ2-3; a possible D gene is TRBD2 (5 bases). Trimming left V 3 bases short and J 4 bases short, with 6 bases between. The CDR3 is made up of 12 amino acids. Germline CDR1 and CDR2: SGHTS and YDEGEE. CDR3 region: CASSWGADTQYF. CDR3 DNA: TGTGCCAGCAGCTGGGGAGCAGATACGCAGTATTTT.

The chain uses TRBV5-4 and TRBJ2-3; TRBD2 aligns across 16 bases. Per germline, CDR1 SGHNT and CDR2 YYREEE (reference sequence). CDR3 size: 17 residues. J was trimmed by 3 bases and V by 4 bases; bases with no gene match: 5. CDR3: CASSAGTSGRETDTQYF. As DNA, the CDR3 is TGTGCCAGCAGCGCGGGGACTAGCGGGAGGGAAACAGATACGCAGTATTTT.

The genes are TRBV19 and TRBJ1-5; TRBD1 matches 7 bases. This CDR3 has 15 amino acids. The germline V gene has CDR1 LNHDA and CDR2 SQIVND (reference sequence). The V segment lost 5 bases and the J segment 4 bases; nucleotides outside the gene matches: 8. The CDR3 reads CASSAGQASNQPQHF. The CDR3 DNA sequence: TGTGCCAGTAGTGCCGGACAGGCTTCGAATCAGCCCCAGCATTTT.

J is TRBJ2-3 and V is TRBV4-1; D is unclear. Germline CDR1 is MGHRA and CDR2 is YSYEKL. This CDR3 has 14 amino acids. The ends were cut back, 0 bases at V and 2 bases at J, with 6 bases in the middle. CDR3 sequence reads: CASSQDLITDTQYF. The DNA for the CDR3 is TGCGCCAGCAGCCAAGACTTGATCACAGATACGCAGTATTTT.

This clone was picked up one time. V usage is TRBV2 and J usage is TRBJ1-1; 8 nucleotides align to TRBD1. The CDR3 is made up of 14 amino acids. Trimming took 4 bases from V and 3 from J; bases not matched to a gene: 4. Per germline, CDR1 SNHLY and CDR2 FYNNEI. The CDR3 region has the DNA TGTGCCAGCAGTGGACAGGGGTCAGACACTGAAGCTTTCTTT. Amino acid sequence: CASSGQGSDTEAFF.

The chain joins TRBV16 to TRBJ1-1; D possibly corresponds to TRBD1 (5 bases). V lost 5 bases, J lost 4 bases, and 20 bases lay in between. The CDR3 length is 16 residues. Germline CDR1 KGHSY, CDR2 FQNENV. The CDR3 sequence is CASSGASVNRVTEAFF. As DNA, the CDR3 is TGTGCCAGCAGCGGGGCGTCAGTCAACCGCGTCACTGAAGCTTTCTTT.

The V call is TRBV11-2, the J call TRBJ2-7; 9 bases line up with TRBD2. The trim removed 5 bases at V and 1 base at J, leaving 6 bases unmatched. The CDR3 runs to 15 residues. Germline lookup yields CDR1 SGHAT and CDR2 FQNNGV. Here the CDR3 reads CASSRISGSSYEQYF. CDR3 coding DNA: TGTGCCAGCAGCCGAATTAGCGGGAGTTCCTACGAGCAGTACTTC.

The J gene is TRBJ2-7, the V gene TRBV2, with TRBD2 matching over 10 bases. The CDR3 length is 14 residues. Germline CDR1 and CDR2: SNHLY and FYNNEI. V shed 9 bases and J 0 bases; nucleotides not matched to a gene: 5. The CDR3 DNA reads as TGTGCCAGTAAGCGGGAGGGGATCTCCTACGAGCAGTACTTC. It specifies CASKREGISYEQYF.